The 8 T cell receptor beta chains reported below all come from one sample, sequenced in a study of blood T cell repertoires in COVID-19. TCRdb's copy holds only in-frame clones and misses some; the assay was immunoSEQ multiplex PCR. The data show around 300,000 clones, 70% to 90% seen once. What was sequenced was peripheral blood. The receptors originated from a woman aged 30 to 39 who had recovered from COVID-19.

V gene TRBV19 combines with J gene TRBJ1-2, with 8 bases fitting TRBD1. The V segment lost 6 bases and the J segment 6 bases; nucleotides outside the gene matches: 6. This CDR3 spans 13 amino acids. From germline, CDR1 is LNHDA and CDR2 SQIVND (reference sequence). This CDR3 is CASRVQGGDGYTF. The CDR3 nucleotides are TGTGCCAGTAGGGTACAGGGGGGGGATGGCTACACCTTC.

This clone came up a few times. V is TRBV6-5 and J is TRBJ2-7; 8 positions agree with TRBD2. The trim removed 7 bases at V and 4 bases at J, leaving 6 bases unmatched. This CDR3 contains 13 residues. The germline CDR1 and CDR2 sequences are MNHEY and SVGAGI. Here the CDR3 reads CASTRQRGYEQYF. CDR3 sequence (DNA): TGTGCCAGCACGCGCCAGCGGGGGTACGAGCAGTACTTC.

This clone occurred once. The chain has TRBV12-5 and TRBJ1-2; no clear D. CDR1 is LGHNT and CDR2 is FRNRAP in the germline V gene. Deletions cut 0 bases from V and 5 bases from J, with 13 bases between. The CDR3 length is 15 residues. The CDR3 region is CASGLVEGSGYGYTF. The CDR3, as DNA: TGTGCTAGTGGTTTGGTGGAGGGCTCCGGGTATGGCTACACCTTC.

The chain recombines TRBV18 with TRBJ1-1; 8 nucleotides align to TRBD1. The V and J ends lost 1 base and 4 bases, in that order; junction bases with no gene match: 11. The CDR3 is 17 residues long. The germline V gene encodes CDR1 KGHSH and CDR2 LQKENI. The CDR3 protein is CASSPRDRGTESTEAFF. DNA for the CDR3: TGTGCCAGCTCACCACGCGACAGGGGAACCGAGAGCACTGAAGCTTTCTTT.

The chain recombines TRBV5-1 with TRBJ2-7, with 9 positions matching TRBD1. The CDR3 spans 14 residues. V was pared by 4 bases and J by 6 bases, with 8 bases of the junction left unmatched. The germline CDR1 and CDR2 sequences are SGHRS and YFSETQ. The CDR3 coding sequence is TGCGCCAGCAGCGCGGGACAGGGAAAGTCCGAGCAGTACTTC. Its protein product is CASSAGQGKSEQYF.

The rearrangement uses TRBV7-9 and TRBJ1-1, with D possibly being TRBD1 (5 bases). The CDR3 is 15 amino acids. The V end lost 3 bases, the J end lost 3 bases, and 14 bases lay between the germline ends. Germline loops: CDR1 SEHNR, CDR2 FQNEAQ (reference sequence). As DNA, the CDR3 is TGTGCCAGCAGCTTTTTTGCGGGGGTCGACACTGAAGCTTTCTTT. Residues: CASSFFAGVDTEAFF.

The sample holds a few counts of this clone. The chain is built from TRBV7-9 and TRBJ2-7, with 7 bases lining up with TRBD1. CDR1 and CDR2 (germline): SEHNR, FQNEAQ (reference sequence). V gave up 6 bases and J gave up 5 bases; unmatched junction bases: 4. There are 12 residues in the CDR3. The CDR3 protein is CASRVDRDEQYF. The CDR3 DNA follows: TGTGCCAGCAGAGTCGACAGGGACGAGCAGTACTTC. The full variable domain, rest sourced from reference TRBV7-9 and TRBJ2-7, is DTGVSQNPRHKITKRGQNVTFRCDPISEHNRLYWYRQTLGQGPEFLTYFQNEAQLEKSRLLSDRFSAERPKGSFSTLEIQRTEQGDSAMYLCASRVDRDEQYFGPGTRLTVT.

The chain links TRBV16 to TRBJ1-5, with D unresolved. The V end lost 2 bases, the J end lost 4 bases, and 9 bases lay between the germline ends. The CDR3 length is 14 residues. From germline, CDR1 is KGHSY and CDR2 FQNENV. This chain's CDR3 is CASSQGQTNQPQHF. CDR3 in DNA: TGTGCCAGCAGCCAAGGTCAGACTAATCAGCCCCAGCATTTT.